The following is a TCR beta chain sequence with its context. The length of the CDR3 is 13 residues. Germline CDR1 DFQATT, CDR2 SNEGSKA (reference sequence). Trimming took off 5 bases at V and 3 bases at J, with 13 bases between the two ends. The data belong to a study of human T cells and chemical hapten exposure. Whole-study context: Alopecia areata, totalis or universalis was found in mostly female patients.

TCRdb re-derived calls from the RACE reads in MiXCR, one entry per CDR3 protein. The table lists about 380,000 distinct CDR3 sequences, 5.1% of them singletons. Time point specified: pre-sensitization, week 0. Treatment described: therapeutic diphenylcyclopropenone sensitization with weekly scalp DPC. This sample comprised whole blood, obtained in connection with sensitization to the hapten diphenylcyclopropenone (DPC). This receptor was identified in a woman in her 50s with alopecia areata. Some clones in this sample may be carry-over from other donors' samples. This chain uses TRBV20-1 with TRBJ1-2; a weak D match, TRBD1 (6 bases). The CDR3 region is CSASRTDDYGYTF. DNA for the CDR3: TGCAGTGCTTCCCGGACAGACGACTATGGCTACACCTTC.